The entry that follows covers one T cell receptor beta chain sequence. The data were taken from a study of blood T cell repertoires in COVID-19. On the study more broadly: The United States, Italy and Spain supplied acute and convalescent COVID-19 samples. Sample material is recorded as cDNA or gDNA derived from T cells, B-cell-depleted T cells, or PBMCs.

TCRdb keeps only in-frame clones here, not all; method: immunoSEQ multiplex PCR. Among about 340,000 clones, around 83% were seen once, and the ten largest hold around 3%. The junction had 9 bases not matched to a gene; V was cut back by 0 bases and J by 2 bases. CDR3 size: 19 residues. The V gene's germline CDR1 is SGHNT and CDR2 YYREEE (reference sequence). The rearrangement links TRBV5-4 to TRBJ2-2, with 11 bases aligning to TRBD1. The TCR originated in a man aged 25-45 years with active or convalescent COVID-19. Sequencing input: peripheral blood. In nucleotides, the CDR3 is TGTGCCAGCAGCTTGGTTACCAGGACAGGGGGCGGAAACACCGGGGAGCTGTTTTTT. It yields the protein CASSLVTRTGGGNTGELFF.